The 19 T cell receptor beta chains given below trace back to one sample, sequenced in a study of beta chain features in type 1 diabetes. Study results and limitations: Moderate but significant shortening of TCRB CDR3s was recorded in all four CD4+ subsets from Type 1 diabetes patients.

The antigens for these receptors are not known. Expressed TCRB transcripts were sequenced because the entire RNA isolate underwent reverse transcription. Libraries were prepared by immunoSEQ multiplex PCR; TCRdb keeps only in-frame clonotypes and omits some of them. Of approximately 170,000 clones listed, roughly 8% were seen once; the top ten hold about 0.9%. Material: central memory CD4+ T cells from blood. The origin of the receptors is a middle-aged woman with type 1 diabetes.

The chain couples TRBV7-2 to TRBJ1-1; a weak D match, TRBD1 (5 bases). Looked up from germline, CDR1 is SGHTA and CDR2 is FQGNSA. The CDR3 sequence is 16 residues long. V shed 4 bases and J shed 1 base, with 16 bases lying between them. The CDR3 sequence: CASSYPPGQGNTEAFF. The CDR3 DNA follows: TGTGCCAGCAGCTACCCCCCAGGGCAGGGGAACACTGAAGCTTTCTTT.

The V call is TRBV15, the J call TRBJ1-1; D not resolved. This CDR3 comprises 12 residues. V gave up 0 bases and J gave up 6 bases, with 5 bases separating them. The germline CDR1 and CDR2 sequences are LNHNV and YYDKDF (reference sequence). As DNA, the CDR3 is TGTGCCACCAGCAGAGATCTCGCTGAAGCTTTCTTT. Translated, it gives CATSRDLAEAFF.

The rearrangement uses TRBV28 and TRBJ2-7, with 7 bases lining up with TRBD1. J gave up 3 bases and V 5 bases, and 4 bases lay outside the gene matches. CDR1 and CDR2 (germline): MDHEN, SYDVKM. The CDR3 totals 13 residues. In DNA, the CDR3 is TGTGCCAGCAGTGTCGACAGGGACTACGAGCAGTACTTC. It encodes CASSVDRDYEQYF.

This clone was counted between two and nine times. The chain employs TRBV29-1 and TRBJ1-1, with 7 bases lining up with TRBD1. The CDR3 has 14 amino acids. Trimming took 5 bases from V and 5 from J; bases not matched to a gene: 11. From germline, CDR1 is SQVTM and CDR2 ANQGSEA. The CDR3 bases are TGCAGCGTTTCCAGGGGGACTGTGGGGACTGAAGCTTTCTTT. The encoded protein is CSVSRGTVGTEAFF.

This clone has only a few counts. The CDR3 DNA reads as TGTGCCAGCTCCGCCCAAGGGGGGACAGCGGACGGCTACACCTTC. This sequence encodes CASSAQGGTADGYTF. The chain is built from TRBV7-2 and TRBJ1-2; 7 bases are shared with TRBD1. The V segment lost 8 bases and the J segment 8 bases; nucleotides outside the gene matches: 17. In germline, CDR1 is SGHTA, CDR2 FQGNSA. The CDR3 totals 15 residues.

This clone was found many times. The chain recombines TRBV6-5 with TRBJ1-6; TRBD1 matches at 7 bases. Germline V gene data show CDR1 as MNHEY and CDR2 as SVGAGI. V was clipped by 8 bases and J by 7 bases; unmatched bases: 8. CDR3 length: 14 residues. CDR3 residues: CASQRSGGNSPLHF. In DNA form, the CDR3 reads TGTGCCAGCCAACGCTCAGGGGGAAATTCACCCCTCCACTTT.

V gene TRBV5-1 combines with J gene TRBJ1-4; 7 bases align to TRBD1. CDR3 length: 16 residues. Germline V lookup: CDR1 SGHRS, CDR2 YFSETQ. Trimming at V came to 2 bases and at J to 6 bases, leaving 10 bases not matched to a gene. The CDR3 nucleotides are TGCGCCAGCAGCTTATCCGGAGGGACAGCCTATGAAAAACTGTTTTTT. Translation gives CASSLSGGTAYEKLFF.

This clone occurred a few times. The rearrangement joins TRBV5-4 to TRBJ1-2, with a possible D match to TRBD1 (5 bases). The germline V gene encodes CDR1 SGHNT and CDR2 YYREEE (reference sequence). V was pared by 1 base and J by 5 bases, with 15 bases between. The CDR3 is made up of 15 amino acids. The CDR3 reads CASSLPRQQPYGYTF. CDR3 sequence (DNA): TGTGCCAGCAGCTTGCCCCGACAGCAACCATATGGCTACACCTTC.

This clone was observed a few times. This sequence joins TRBV2 and TRBJ1-2; TRBD1 is a possible D gene (5 bases). CDR1 SNHLY and CDR2 FYNNEI come from the germline V gene. Trimming removed 3 bases at V and 8 bases at J, with 13 bases between. The CDR3 totals 13 residues. The CDR3 region is CASSDAAWGGYTF. The DNA of the CDR3 is TGTGCCAGCAGTGACGCGGCTTGGGGCGGCTACACCTTC.

CDR3 region: CSVQGGRTGIRTEAFF. For the CDR3, the DNA is TGCAGCGTTCAGGGGGGTCGCACAGGGATTAGGACTGAAGCTTTCTTT. This chain uses TRBV29-1 with TRBJ1-1; 7 bases fit TRBD1. CDR3 length equals 16 residues. CDR1 is SQVTM, CDR2 ANQGSEA, per germline. Trimming removed 5 bases from V and 5 bases from J; junction bases left unmatched: 17.

This clone turned up a few times. The CDR3 region has the DNA TGTGCCAGCAGCTTAGCTTTCTCGGCGGGGACTGAAGCTTTCTTT. Translated, it gives CASSLAFSAGTEAFF. V and J are TRBV11-2 and TRBJ1-1, with D hard to call. From germline, CDR1 is SGHAT and CDR2 FQNNGV. The CDR3 is made up of 15 amino acids. V dropped 1 base and J dropped 5 bases, with 14 bases sitting between them.

V is TRBV2 and J is TRBJ2-7, with D possibly matching TRBD1 (7 bases). The length of the CDR3 is 14 residues. V was shortened by 10 bases and J by 10 bases, with 26 bases between the two germline ends. Germline values: CDR1 SNHLY, CDR2 FYNNEI. The CDR3, as DNA: TGTGCCACCACGACAGGGCAATCAGCGGGCGACCAGTACTTC. It is translated as CATTTGQSAGDQYF.

This clone was observed a handful of times. The chain links TRBV4-3 to TRBJ2-3; possibly TRBD2 for D (6 bases). Trimming took off 5 bases at V and 6 bases at J, with 15 bases between the two ends. There are 14 residues in the CDR3. Germline CDR1 is LGHNA and CDR2 is YSLEER. DNA of the CDR3: TGCGCCAGCAGCTCGGGAGTTCCTCCCGATACGCAGTATTTT. This codes for CASSSGVPPDTQYF.

The CDR3 loop reads CASSSGGGSYNEQFF. For the CDR3, the DNA is TGTGCCAGCAGTTCCGGGGGGGGCTCCTACAATGAGCAGTTCTTC. The V call is TRBV28, the J call TRBJ2-1; TRBD2 agrees at 8 bases. Unmatched junction bases numbered 2, after V lost 4 bases and J lost 0 bases. Per germline, CDR1 MDHEN and CDR2 SYDVKM. The CDR3 covers 15 residues.

This clone was found a few times. This chain uses TRBV6-4 with TRBJ2-3, with D tentatively TRBD2 (6 bases). With 6 bases removed from V and 0 bases from J, the gap between germline ends came to 13 bases. CDR3 size: 15 residues. Germline V gives CDR1 MRHNA, CDR2 SNTAGT. The DNA for the CDR3 is TGTGCCAGCAGCCGCGGGACGGTTAGCACAGATACGCAGTATTTT. It yields the protein CASSRGTVSTDTQYF.

The sample holds many counts of this clone. The CDR3 is CASSLFGGSQYEQYF. For the CDR3, the DNA is TGTGCCAGCAGCTTATTCGGCGGGAGTCAATACGAGCAGTACTTC. The chain employs TRBV7-2 and TRBJ2-7, with 7 positions matching TRBD2. The CDR3 has 15 residues. Germline CDR1 reads SGHTA; CDR2 reads FQGNSA. The J segment lost 4 bases and the V segment lost 2 bases, leaving 8 bases of the junction unmatched.

The genes are TRBV18 and TRBJ1-2; TRBD1 might be the D (6 bases). V was cut by 4 bases and J by 3 bases, with 9 bases left in between. This CDR3 has 13 residues. Germline assignment: CDR1 KGHSH and CDR2 LQKENI. The CDR3 reads CASSRSGDYGYTF. CDR3 DNA: TGTGCCAGCTCACGTTCAGGGGACTATGGCTACACCTTC.

This clone was picked up many times. The chain has TRBV23-1 and TRBJ2-5; D is perhaps TRBD1 (6 bases). TRBV23-1 is an ORF, with its function uncertain. Trimming stripped 4 bases from V and 5 bases from J, with 11 bases between. The CDR3 is 13 residues long. The CDR3 DNA sequence: TGCGCCAGCAGTCTAAGGGGGTGGGAGACCCAGTACTTC. Translation: CASSLRGWETQYF.

V usage is TRBV7-3 and J usage is TRBJ1-5; unclear D gene. The V end was cut by 1 base, the J end by 4 bases, with 5 bases between. CDR3 length: 13 residues. Germline V gives CDR1 SGHTA, CDR2 FQGTGA. CDR3 sequence: CASSLNPNQPQHF. Here the CDR3 DNA reads TGTGCCAGCAGCTTAAATCCAAATCAGCCCCAGCATTTT.